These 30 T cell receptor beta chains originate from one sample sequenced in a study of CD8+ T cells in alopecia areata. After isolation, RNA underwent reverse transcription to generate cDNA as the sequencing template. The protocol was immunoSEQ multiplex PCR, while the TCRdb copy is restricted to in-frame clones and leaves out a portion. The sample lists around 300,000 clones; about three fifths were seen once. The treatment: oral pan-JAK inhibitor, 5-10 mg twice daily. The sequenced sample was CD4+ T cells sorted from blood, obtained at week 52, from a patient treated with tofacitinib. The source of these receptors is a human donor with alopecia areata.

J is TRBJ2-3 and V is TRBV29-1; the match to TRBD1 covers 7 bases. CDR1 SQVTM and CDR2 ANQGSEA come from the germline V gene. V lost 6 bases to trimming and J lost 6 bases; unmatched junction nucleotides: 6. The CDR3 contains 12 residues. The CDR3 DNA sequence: TGCAGCGTCTTCGGACAGGCGGATACGCAGTATTTT. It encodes CSVFGQADTQYF.

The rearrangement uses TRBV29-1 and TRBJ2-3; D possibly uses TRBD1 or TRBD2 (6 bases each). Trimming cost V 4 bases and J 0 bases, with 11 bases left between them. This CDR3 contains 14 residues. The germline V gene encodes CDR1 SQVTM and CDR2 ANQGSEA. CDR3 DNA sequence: TGCAGCGTTGTTAAAGGGGGGAGCACAGATACGCAGTATTTT. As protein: CSVVKGGSTDTQYF.

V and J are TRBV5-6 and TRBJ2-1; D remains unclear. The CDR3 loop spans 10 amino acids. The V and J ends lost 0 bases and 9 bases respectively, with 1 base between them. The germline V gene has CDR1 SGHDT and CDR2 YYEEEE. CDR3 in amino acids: CASSLGEQFF. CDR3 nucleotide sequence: TGTGCCAGCAGCTTGGGTGAGCAGTTCTTC.

The CDR3 DNA sequence: TGTGCCTGGGCCCAGGCAGGGACTCAGCCCCAGCATTTT. Protein sequence: CAWAQAGTQPQHF. The chain carries TRBV30 and TRBJ1-5; D is perhaps TRBD1 (5 bases). The germline V gene encodes CDR1 GTSNPN and CDR2 SVGIG (reference sequence). This CDR3 region has 13 residues. The V and J ends lost 5 bases and 6 bases respectively, with 14 bases between them.

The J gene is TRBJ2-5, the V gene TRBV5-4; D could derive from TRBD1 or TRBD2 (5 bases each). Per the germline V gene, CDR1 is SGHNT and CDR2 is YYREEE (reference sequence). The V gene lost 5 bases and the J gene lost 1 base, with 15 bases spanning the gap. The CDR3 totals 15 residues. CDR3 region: CASRAGVQGQETQYF. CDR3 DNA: TGTGCCAGCAGGGCCGGGGTCCAGGGCCAAGAGACCCAGTACTTC.

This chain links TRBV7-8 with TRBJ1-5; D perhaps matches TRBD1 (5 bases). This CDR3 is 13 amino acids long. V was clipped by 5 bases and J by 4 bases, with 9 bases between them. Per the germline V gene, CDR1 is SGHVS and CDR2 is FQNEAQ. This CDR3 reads CASSPGRNQPQHF. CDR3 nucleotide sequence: TGTGCCAGCAGCCCGGGACGTAATCAGCCCCAGCATTTT.

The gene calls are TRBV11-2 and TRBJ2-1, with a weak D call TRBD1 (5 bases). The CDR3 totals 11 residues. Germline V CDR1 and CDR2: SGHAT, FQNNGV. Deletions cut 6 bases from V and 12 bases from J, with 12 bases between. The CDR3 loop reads CASREGVVQFF. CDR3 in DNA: TGTGCCAGCAGGGAAGGGGTGGTGCAGTTCTTC.

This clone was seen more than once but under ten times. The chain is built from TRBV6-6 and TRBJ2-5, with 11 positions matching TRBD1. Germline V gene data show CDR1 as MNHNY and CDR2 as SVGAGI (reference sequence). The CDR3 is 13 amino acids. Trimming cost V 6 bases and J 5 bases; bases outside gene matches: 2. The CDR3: CASRRDRGETQYF. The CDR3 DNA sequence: TGTGCCAGCAGGAGGGACAGGGGGGAGACCCAGTACTTC.

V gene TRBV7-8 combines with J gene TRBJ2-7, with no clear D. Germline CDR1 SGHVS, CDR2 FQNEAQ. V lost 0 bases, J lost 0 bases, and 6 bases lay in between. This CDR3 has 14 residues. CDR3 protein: CASSLAFNSYEQYF. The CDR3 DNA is TGTGCCAGCAGCTTAGCCTTTAACTCCTACGAGCAGTACTTC.

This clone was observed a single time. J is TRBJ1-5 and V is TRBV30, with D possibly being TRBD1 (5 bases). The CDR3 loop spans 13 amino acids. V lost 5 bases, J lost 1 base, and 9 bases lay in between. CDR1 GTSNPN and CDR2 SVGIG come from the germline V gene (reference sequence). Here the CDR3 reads CAWGRDSNQPQHF. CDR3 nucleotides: TGTGCCTGGGGCCGGGACAGCAATCAGCCCCAGCATTTT.

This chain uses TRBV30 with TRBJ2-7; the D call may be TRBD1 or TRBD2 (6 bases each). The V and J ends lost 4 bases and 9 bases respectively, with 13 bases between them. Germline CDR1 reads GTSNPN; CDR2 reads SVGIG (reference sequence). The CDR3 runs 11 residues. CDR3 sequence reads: CAWTGGRAQYF. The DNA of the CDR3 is TGTGCCTGGACCGGGGGCCGGGCGCAGTACTTC.

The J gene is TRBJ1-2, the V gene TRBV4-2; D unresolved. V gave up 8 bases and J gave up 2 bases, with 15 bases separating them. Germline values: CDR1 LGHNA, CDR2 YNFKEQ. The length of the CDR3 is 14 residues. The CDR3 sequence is CASRGGVSNYGYTF. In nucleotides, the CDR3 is TGTGCCAGCCGGGGTGGGGTGTCGAACTATGGCTACACCTTC.

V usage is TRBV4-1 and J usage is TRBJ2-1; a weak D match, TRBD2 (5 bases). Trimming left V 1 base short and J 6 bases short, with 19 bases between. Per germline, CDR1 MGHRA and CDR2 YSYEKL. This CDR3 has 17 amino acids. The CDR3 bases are TGCGCCAGCAGCCAAGTCTCCCCGGGGATAGGCTCCAATGAGCAGTTCTTC. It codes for CASSQVSPGIGSNEQFF.

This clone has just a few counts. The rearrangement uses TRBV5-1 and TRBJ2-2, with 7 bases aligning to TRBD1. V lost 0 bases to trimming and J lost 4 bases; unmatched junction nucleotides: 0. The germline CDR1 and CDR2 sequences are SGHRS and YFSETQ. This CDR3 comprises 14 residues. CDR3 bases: TGCGCCAGCAGCTTGGACAGGGGCACCGGGGAGCTGTTTTTT. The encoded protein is CASSLDRGTGELFF. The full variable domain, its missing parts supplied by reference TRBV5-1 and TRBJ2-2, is KAGVTQTPRYLIKTRGQQVTLSCSPISGHRSVSWYQQTPGQGLQFLFEYFSETQRNKGNFPGRFSGRQFSNSRSEMNVSTLELGDSALYLCASSLDRGTGELFFGEGSRLTVL.

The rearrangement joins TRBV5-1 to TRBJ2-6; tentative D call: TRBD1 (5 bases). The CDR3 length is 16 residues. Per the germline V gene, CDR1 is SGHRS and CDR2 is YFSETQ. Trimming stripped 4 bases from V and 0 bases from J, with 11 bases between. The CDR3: CASSPARDSGANVLTF. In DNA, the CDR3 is TGCGCCAGCAGCCCCGCCAGGGACTCTGGGGCCAACGTCCTGACTTTC.

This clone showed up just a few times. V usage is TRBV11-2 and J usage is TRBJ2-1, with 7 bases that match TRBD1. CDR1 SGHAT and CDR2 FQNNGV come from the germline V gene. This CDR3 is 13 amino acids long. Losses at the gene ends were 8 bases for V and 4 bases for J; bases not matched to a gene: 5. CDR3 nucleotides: TGTGCCAGCGCCTGGACAGGTTACAATGAGCAGTTCTTC. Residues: CASAWTGYNEQFF.

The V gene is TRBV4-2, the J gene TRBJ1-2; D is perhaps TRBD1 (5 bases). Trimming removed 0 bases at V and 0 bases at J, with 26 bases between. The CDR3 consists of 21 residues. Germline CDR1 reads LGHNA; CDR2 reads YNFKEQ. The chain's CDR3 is CASSQEPGYRGRNEANYGYTF. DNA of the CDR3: TGTGCCAGCAGCCAAGAGCCAGGGTATAGGGGTAGAAACGAAGCTAACTATGGCTACACCTTC.

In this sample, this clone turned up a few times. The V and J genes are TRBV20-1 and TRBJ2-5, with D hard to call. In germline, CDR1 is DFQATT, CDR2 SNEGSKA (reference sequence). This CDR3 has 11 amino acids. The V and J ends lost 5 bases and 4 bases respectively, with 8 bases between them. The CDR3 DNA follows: TGCAGTGCTGGCACGGGAGAGACCCAGTACTTC. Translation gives CSAGTGETQYF.

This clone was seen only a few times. The DNA for the CDR3 is TGTGCCAGCAGCCTACGGACCAGAGAAGCTTTCTTT. Protein product: CASSLRTREAFF. The chain links TRBV7-9 to TRBJ1-1; D uncertain. CDR1 and CDR2 from the germline V gene are SEHNR and FQNEAQ (reference sequence). V was clipped by 5 bases and J by 8 bases, with 12 bases between them. The CDR3 has 12 residues.

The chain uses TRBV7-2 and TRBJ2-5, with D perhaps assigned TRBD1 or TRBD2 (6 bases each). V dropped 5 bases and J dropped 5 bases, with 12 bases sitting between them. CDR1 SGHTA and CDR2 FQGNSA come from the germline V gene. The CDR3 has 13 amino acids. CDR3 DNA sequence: TGTGCCAGCAGCCCTAGGGGGGAGGAGACCCAGTACTTC. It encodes CASSPRGEETQYF. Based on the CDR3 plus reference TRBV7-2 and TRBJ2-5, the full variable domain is GAGVSQSPSNKVTEKGKDVELRCDPISGHTALYWYRQSLGQGLEFLIYFQGNSAPDKSGLPSDRFSAERTGGSVSTLTIQRTQQEDSAVYLCASSPRGEETQYFGPGTRLLVL.

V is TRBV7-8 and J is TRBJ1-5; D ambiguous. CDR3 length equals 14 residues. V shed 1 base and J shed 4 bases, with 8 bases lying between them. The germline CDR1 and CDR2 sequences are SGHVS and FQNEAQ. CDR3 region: CASSLGRGNQPQHF. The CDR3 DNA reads TGTGCCAGCAGCTTAGGGCGTGGGAATCAGCCCCAGCATTTT.

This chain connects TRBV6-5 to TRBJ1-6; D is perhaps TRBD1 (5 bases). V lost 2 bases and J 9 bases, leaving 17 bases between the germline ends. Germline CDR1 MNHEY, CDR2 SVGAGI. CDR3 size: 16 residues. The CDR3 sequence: CASSYTPSGTGSPLHF. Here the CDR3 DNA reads TGTGCCAGCAGTTACACTCCTTCTGGGACGGGTTCACCCCTCCACTTT.

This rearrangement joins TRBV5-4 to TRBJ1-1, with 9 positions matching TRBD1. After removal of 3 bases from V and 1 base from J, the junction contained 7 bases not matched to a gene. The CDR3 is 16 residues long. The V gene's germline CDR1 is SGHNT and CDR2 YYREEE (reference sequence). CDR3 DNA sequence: TGTGCCAGCAGCTCCGGACAGGGGATATGGAACACTGAAGCTTTCTTT. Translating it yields CASSSGQGIWNTEAFF.

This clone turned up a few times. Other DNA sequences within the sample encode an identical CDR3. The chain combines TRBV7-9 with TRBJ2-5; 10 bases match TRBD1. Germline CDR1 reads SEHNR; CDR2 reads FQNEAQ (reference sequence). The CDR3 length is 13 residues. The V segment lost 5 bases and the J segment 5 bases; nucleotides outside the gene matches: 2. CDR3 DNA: TGTGCCAGCAGCCTGGACAGGGGGGAGACCCAGTACTTC. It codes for CASSLDRGETQYF. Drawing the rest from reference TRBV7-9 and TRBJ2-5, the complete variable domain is DTGVSQNPRHKITKRGQNVTFRCDPISEHNRLYWYRQTLGQGPEFLTYFQNEAQLEKSRLLSDRFSAERPKGSFSTLEIQRTEQGDSAMYLCASSLDRGETQYFGPGTRLLVL.

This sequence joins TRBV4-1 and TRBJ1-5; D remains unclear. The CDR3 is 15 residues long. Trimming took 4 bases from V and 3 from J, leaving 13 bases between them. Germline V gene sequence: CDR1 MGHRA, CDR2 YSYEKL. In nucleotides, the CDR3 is TGCGCCAGCAGCCCCAGGTATGGTAACAATCAGCCCCAGCATTTT. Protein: CASSPRYGNNQPQHF.

This chain's CDR3 is CSVEEGRKTQYF. CDR3 DNA: TGCAGCGTTGAGGAGGGGAGGAAGACCCAGTACTTC. This chain links TRBV29-1 with TRBJ2-5, with D possibly matching TRBD2 (6 bases). The CDR3 extends over 12 amino acids. V lost 3 bases and J lost 6, with 11 bases in between. Germline V lookup: CDR1 SQVTM, CDR2 ANQGSEA.

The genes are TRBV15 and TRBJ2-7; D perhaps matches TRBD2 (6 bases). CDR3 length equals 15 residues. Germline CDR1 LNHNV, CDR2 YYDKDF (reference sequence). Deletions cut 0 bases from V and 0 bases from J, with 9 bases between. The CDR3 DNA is TGTGCCACCAGCAGAGAACGGGAGAACTCCTACGAGCAGTACTTC. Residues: CATSRERENSYEQYF.

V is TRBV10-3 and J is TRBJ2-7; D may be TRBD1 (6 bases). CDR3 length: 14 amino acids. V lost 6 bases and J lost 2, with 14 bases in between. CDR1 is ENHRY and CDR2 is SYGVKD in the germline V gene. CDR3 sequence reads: CAIRDRDTAYEQYF. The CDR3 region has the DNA TGTGCCATCAGGGACCGGGACACCGCCTACGAGCAGTACTTC.

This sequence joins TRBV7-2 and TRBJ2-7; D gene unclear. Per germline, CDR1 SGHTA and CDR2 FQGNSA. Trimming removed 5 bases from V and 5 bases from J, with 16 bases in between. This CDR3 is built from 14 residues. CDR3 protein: CASSPDRVKHEQYF. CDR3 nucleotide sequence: TGTGCCAGCAGCCCGGACCGGGTCAAACACGAGCAGTACTTC. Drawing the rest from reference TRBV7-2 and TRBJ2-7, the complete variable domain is GAGVSQSPSNKVTEKGKDVELRCDPISGHTALYWYRQSLGQGLEFLIYFQGNSAPDKSGLPSDRFSAERTGGSVSTLTIQRTQQEDSAVYLCASSPDRVKHEQYFGPGTRLTVT.

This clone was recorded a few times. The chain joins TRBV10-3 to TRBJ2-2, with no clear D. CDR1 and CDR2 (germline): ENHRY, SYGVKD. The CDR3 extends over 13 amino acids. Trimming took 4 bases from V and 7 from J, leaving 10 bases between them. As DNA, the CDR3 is TGTGCCATCAGTGCCGGTGGTGGCGGGGAGCTGTTTTTT. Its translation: CAISAGGGGELFF.